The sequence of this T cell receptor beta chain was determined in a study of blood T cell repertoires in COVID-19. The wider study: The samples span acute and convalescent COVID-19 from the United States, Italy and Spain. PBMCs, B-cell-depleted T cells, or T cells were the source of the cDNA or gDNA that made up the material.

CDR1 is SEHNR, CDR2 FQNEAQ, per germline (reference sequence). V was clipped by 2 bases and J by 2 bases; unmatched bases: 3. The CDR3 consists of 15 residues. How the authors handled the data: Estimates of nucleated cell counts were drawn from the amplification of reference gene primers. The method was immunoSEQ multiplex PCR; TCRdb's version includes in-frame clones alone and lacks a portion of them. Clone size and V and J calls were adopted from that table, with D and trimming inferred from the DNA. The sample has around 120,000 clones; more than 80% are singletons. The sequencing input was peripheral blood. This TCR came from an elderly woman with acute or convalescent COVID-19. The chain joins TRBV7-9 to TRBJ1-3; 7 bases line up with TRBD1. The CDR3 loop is CASSLNRGPGNTIYF. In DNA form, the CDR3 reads TGTGCCAGCAGCTTAAACAGGGGTCCTGGAAACACCATATATTTT.